These 22 T cell receptor beta chains were all obtained from the same sample, sequenced in a study of shared clonotypes between healthy human individuals (dated by TCRdb to 2018 to 2021). Library preparation used the immunoSEQ multiplex PCR assay. Drawn from immuneACCESS, this table holds only the in-frame rearrangements with V and J called that TCRdb kept. Clones are partly lost; checked studies trace under half to an unresolved V gene and leave the rest unexplained. Recorded for this sample are about 490,000 clones; about 80% of them occurred a single time. The biggest ten clones account for approximately 12% of the sample. Source material: PBMCs. The origin of the receptors is a middle-aged woman in good health. Some clones in this sample may be carry-over from other donors' samples.

The CDR3 bases are TGTGCCAGCAGCGCTACCGGCACAGATACGCAGTATTTT. Translated: CASSATGTDTQYF. The chain combines TRBV9 with TRBJ2-3; D unresolved. Germline assignment: CDR1 SGDLS and CDR2 YYNGEE. This CDR3 is built from 13 residues. Between the trimmed V and J ends, which lost 3 bases and 1 base, there was a span of 6 bases.

In the case of this clone: It differs at one base from a far larger clone, so likely a read error. This sample includes further DNA sequences coding for the same CDR3. The chain couples TRBV28 to TRBJ1-1; D may be TRBD1 (5 bases). V was clipped by 2 bases and J by 5 bases, with 18 bases between them. CDR1 and CDR2 from the germline V gene are MDHEN and SYDVKM. This CDR3 contains 16 residues. CDR3 DNA: TGTGCCAGCAGTTTAACTATCGGGCAGGAGGGGACTGAAGCTTTCTTT. It encodes CASSLTIGQEGTEAFF.

The table lists this clone with a few counts. This chain connects TRBV5-4 to TRBJ1-5, with D unclear. CDR1 is SGHNT, CDR2 YYREEE, per germline (reference sequence). Between the trimmed V and J ends, which lost 0 bases and 2 bases, there was a span of 6 bases. This CDR3 has 14 residues. The CDR3 here is CASSLDGGNQPQHF. The CDR3 nucleotides read TGTGCCAGCAGCTTGGACGGGGGCAATCAGCCCCAGCATTTT.

The chain employs TRBV2 and TRBJ2-5; 10 positions agree with TRBD2. V dropped 9 bases and J dropped 2; count of bases not matched to a gene: 3. CDR3 length equals 13 residues. Germline CDR1 SNHLY, CDR2 FYNNEI. CDR3 sequence (DNA): TGTGCCAGTACTAGCGGGATACAAGAGACCCAGTACTTC. Residues: CASTSGIQETQYF.

V and J are TRBV7-9 and TRBJ1-2; 7 bases are shared with TRBD1. Germline CDR1 reads SEHNR; CDR2 reads FQNEAQ (reference sequence). This CDR3 spans 14 amino acids. Trimming removed 8 bases from V and 1 base from J; junction bases left unmatched: 7. CDR3 DNA sequence: TGTGCCAGCGAACGGGACAGTAGTAACTATGGCTACACCTTC. Its translation is CASERDSSNYGYTF. The full variable domain, completed using reference TRBV7-9 and TRBJ1-2, is DTGVSQNPRHKITKRGQNVTFRCDPISEHNRLYWYRQTLGQGPEFLTYFQNEAQLEKSRLLSDRFSAERPKGSFSTLEIQRTEQGDSAMYLCASERDSSNYGYTFGSGTRLTVV.

The rearrangement joins TRBV7-6 to TRBJ1-4; 7 positions match TRBD1. J was trimmed by 7 bases and V by 5 bases; bases with no gene match: 13. The CDR3 sequence is 16 residues long. Germline V gene sequence: CDR1 SGHVS, CDR2 FNYEAQ. The CDR3 DNA follows: TGTGCCAGCAGCCCGGGCGGGACAGCTGGGGGTGAAAAACTGTTTTTT. Encoded protein: CASSPGGTAGGEKLFF.

The V call is TRBV6-1, the J call TRBJ2-1, with D unclear. The CDR3 loop spans 15 amino acids. The germline V and J ends were trimmed by 1 base and 0 bases, with 7 bases remaining between them. CDR1 is MNHNS and CDR2 is SASEGT in the germline V gene. In DNA, the CDR3 is TGTGCCAGCAGTGAAGGGCCTTACTCCTACAATGAGCAGTTCTTC. This encodes CASSEGPYSYNEQFF.

In its sample, this clone was seen a few times. The gene calls are TRBV10-1 and TRBJ2-7; 10 nucleotides line up with TRBD1. With 3 bases clipped from V and 12 bases from J, the junction kept 8 bases outside the gene matches. Germline CDR1 reads WNHNN; CDR2 reads SYGVQD (reference sequence). This CDR3 spans 13 amino acids. CDR3: CASSDRTGGGTYF. For the CDR3, the DNA is TGCGCCAGCAGTGACCGGACAGGGGGAGGGACGTACTTC.

The genes are TRBV6-6 and TRBJ1-1; weak D call: TRBD1 (6 bases). V dropped 8 bases and J dropped 1 base, with 20 bases sitting between them. Germline V gene lookup returns CDR1 MNHNY and CDR2 SVGAGI (reference sequence). This CDR3 is 16 amino acids long. CDR3 protein: CASLVGGERGNTEAFF. CDR3 sequence (DNA): TGTGCCAGCCTGGTGGGGGGCGAGAGGGGGAACACTGAAGCTTTCTTT.

The V and J genes are TRBV10-3 and TRBJ1-1; D perhaps matches TRBD1 (6 bases). The CDR3 contains 13 residues. Germline values: CDR1 ENHRY, CDR2 SYGVKD. Trimming stripped 3 bases from V and 6 bases from J, with 11 bases between. The CDR3 protein is CAISDNRDAEAFF. Here the CDR3 DNA reads TGTGCCATCAGTGATAACAGGGACGCTGAAGCTTTCTTT.

The chain combines TRBV9 with TRBJ1-2; weak D call: TRBD1 (5 bases). V was cut by 3 bases and J by 4 bases, with 16 bases left in between. The CDR3 is made up of 15 amino acids. Germline CDR1 is SGDLS and CDR2 is YYNGEE. The CDR3 spells CASSAGQGSAYGYTF. For the CDR3, the DNA is TGTGCCAGCAGCGCGGGGCAGGGTAGCGCCTATGGCTACACCTTC.

The chain combines TRBV4-1 with TRBJ1-2; 7 nucleotides line up with TRBD1. CDR3 size: 16 residues. Germline V gives CDR1 MGHRA, CDR2 YSYEKL. Trimming cost V 1 base and J 2 bases; bases outside gene matches: 7. The CDR3 loop is CASSQVGDRRNYGYTF. CDR3 nucleotide sequence: TGCGCCAGCAGCCAAGTTGGGGACAGAAGAAACTATGGCTACACCTTC.

This clone was seen just once. This chain connects TRBV5-1 to TRBJ2-7, with 7 nucleotides matching TRBD1. This CDR3 comprises 14 residues. Germline V gene sequence: CDR1 SGHRS, CDR2 YFSETQ. The J segment lost 3 bases and the V segment lost 1 base, leaving 4 bases of the junction unmatched. The CDR3: CASSLRGRRYEQYF. DNA for the CDR3: TGCGCCAGCAGCTTGAGGGGGCGCCGCTACGAGCAGTACTTC.

The V and J genes are TRBV6-5 and TRBJ2-7; D is possibly TRBD1 or TRBD2 (5 bases each). There are 15 residues in the CDR3. Germline CDR1 is MNHEY and CDR2 is SVGAGI. Trimming left V 6 bases short and J 0 bases short, with 15 bases between. The DNA of the CDR3 is TGTGCCAGCAGGAAAAGAGGGACGGCCTCCTACGAGCAGTACTTC. Protein sequence: CASRKRGTASYEQYF.

The chain employs TRBV6-1 and TRBJ2-7; D possibly matches TRBD1 or TRBD2 (6 bases each). CDR1 and CDR2 from the germline V gene are MNHNS and SASEGT. The CDR3 consists of 15 residues. Trimming stripped 2 bases from V and 4 bases from J, with 15 bases between. Written as DNA, the CDR3 is TGTGCCAGCAGTGAAATGGGGGGCAGGAGTTACGAGCAGTACTTC. Residues: CASSEMGGRSYEQYF.

For this clone: A read error may explain this, as a much larger clone is one base away. The V gene is TRBV7-2, the J gene TRBJ1-2; D is undetermined. Germline V CDR1 and CDR2: SGHTA, FQGNSA. The CDR3 runs 15 residues. The chain's CDR3 is CANSLSLSHYYGYTF. CDR3 nucleotides: TGTGCCAACAGCTTAAGTCTGTCTCACTATTATGGCTACACCTTC.

V gene TRBV28 combines with J gene TRBJ2-5; the D call may be TRBD1 or TRBD2 (5 bases each). The DNA matches TRBJ2-7 better at its end, which makes the J call doubtful. This CDR3 comprises 14 residues. Germline V gene data show CDR1 as MDHEN and CDR2 as SYDVKM. The CDR3 nucleotides read TGTGCCAGCAGGACCGGGACGGTCTCCTACGAGCAGTACTTC. This encodes CASRTGTVSYEQYF.

V and J are TRBV6-6 and TRBJ1-4; a weak D match, TRBD1 (6 bases). Per germline, CDR1 MNHNY and CDR2 SVGAGI (reference sequence). The V end lost 6 bases, the J end lost 5 bases, and 10 bases lay between the germline ends. The CDR3 contains 13 residues. The CDR3 loop is CASSRQENEKLFF. Here the CDR3 DNA reads TGTGCCAGCAGCCGACAGGAGAATGAAAAACTGTTTTTT.

The chain is built from TRBV30 and TRBJ2-5; TRBD2 might be the D (5 bases). Germline assignment: CDR1 GTSNPN and CDR2 SVGIG (reference sequence). V lost 4 bases and J 4 bases, leaving 16 bases between the germline ends. The CDR3 runs 14 residues. CDR3 sequence reads: CAWTKDFKRETQYF. The CDR3 coding sequence is TGTGCCTGGACTAAGGACTTCAAACGAGAGACCCAGTACTTC.

This chain joins TRBV28 and TRBJ1-5; perhaps TRBD1 as D (5 bases). Germline-derived CDR1 and CDR2 are MDHEN and SYDVKM. This CDR3 is 18 amino acids long. The V end was cut by 6 bases, the J end by 2 bases, with 23 bases between. The DNA of the CDR3 is TGTGCCAGCAGCCCCTGGAGGTTGAGGGGCTTGGGCAATCAGCCCCAGCATTTT. Its translation: CASSPWRLRGLGNQPQHF.

This clone turned up a few times. The chain joins TRBV28 to TRBJ2-1; D might be TRBD2 (6 bases). With 3 bases removed from V and 4 bases from J, the gap between germline ends came to 7 bases. The CDR3 is 13 amino acids. Germline V gene lookup returns CDR1 MDHEN and CDR2 SYDVKM. The CDR3 loop reads CASSLEGYNEQFF. CDR3 bases: TGTGCCAGCAGTTTGGAGGGATACAATGAGCAGTTCTTC.

In this sample, this clone turned up many times. The chain combines TRBV2 with TRBJ2-2; 7 bases are shared with TRBD2. The CDR3 contains 16 residues. The trim removed 6 bases at V and 0 bases at J, leaving 7 bases unmatched. The germline V gene has CDR1 SNHLY and CDR2 FYNNEI. The CDR3 loop reads CASSSASGANTGELFF. CDR3 sequence (DNA): TGTGCCAGCAGCTCCGCTAGCGGTGCGAACACCGGGGAGCTGTTTTTT.